The source of this T cell receptor beta chain is a study of blood T cell repertoires in COVID-19. V was trimmed by 3 bases and J by 5 bases, leaving 11 bases between them. The CDR3 has 13 residues. The germline V gene has CDR1 SGHRS and CDR2 YFSETQ. TCRdb's copy holds only in-frame clones and misses some; the assay was immunoSEQ multiplex PCR. Of approximately 250,000 clones listed, approximately 85% are singletons. V and J are TRBV5-1 and TRBJ2-5; perhaps TRBD1 as D (7 bases). The clonotype originates from a middle-aged man with acute or convalescent COVID-19. Specimen: peripheral blood. DNA for the CDR3: TGCGCCAGCAGCTCGGCGGGACAGGAGACCCAGTACTTC. Translating gives CASSSAGQETQYF. Supplemented by reference TRBV5-1 and TRBJ2-5, the full variable domain reads KAGVTQTPRYLIKTRGQQVTLSCSPISGHRSVSWYQQTPGQGLQFLFEYFSETQRNKGNFPGRFSGRQFSNSRSEMNVSTLELGDSALYLCASSSAGQETQYFGPGTRLLVL.